This T cell receptor beta chain was captured in a study of blood T cell repertoires in COVID-19. Study-level background: Spain, Italy and the United States supplied samples that represented acute and convalescent COVID-19. Sources were T cells, B-cell-depleted T cells, or PBMCs; the material itself was cDNA or gDNA.

In the original processing: It was from reference gene primer amplification that nucleated cell counts were estimated. The data were produced by immunoSEQ multiplex PCR, yet TCRdb's version contains in-frame clones alone and is incomplete. V and J calls and clone size follow that table, whereas D and trimming were derived from the DNA. The sample records 250,000 to 300,000 clones, around 78% being singletons. Germline values: CDR1 MDHEN, CDR2 SYDVKM. V lost 3 bases and J 3 bases, leaving 18 bases between the germline ends. The CDR3 length is 16 residues. The gene calls are TRBV28 and TRBJ2-7; tentative D call: TRBD2 (6 bases). The specimen sequenced was peripheral blood. This sequence originates from a man in his sixties who had recovered from COVID-19. The CDR3 reads CASSFGTRVVGYEQYF. The CDR3 DNA is TGTGCCAGCAGTTTTGGGACTCGGGTTGTGGGCTACGAGCAGTACTTC. Full variable domain (outside the CDR3, taken from reference TRBV28 and TRBJ2-7): DVKVTQSSRYLVKRTGEKVFLECVQDMDHENMFWYRQDPGLGLRLIYFSYDVKMKEKGDIPEGYSVSREKKERFSLILESASTNQTSMYLCASSFGTRVVGYEQYFGPGTRLTVT.